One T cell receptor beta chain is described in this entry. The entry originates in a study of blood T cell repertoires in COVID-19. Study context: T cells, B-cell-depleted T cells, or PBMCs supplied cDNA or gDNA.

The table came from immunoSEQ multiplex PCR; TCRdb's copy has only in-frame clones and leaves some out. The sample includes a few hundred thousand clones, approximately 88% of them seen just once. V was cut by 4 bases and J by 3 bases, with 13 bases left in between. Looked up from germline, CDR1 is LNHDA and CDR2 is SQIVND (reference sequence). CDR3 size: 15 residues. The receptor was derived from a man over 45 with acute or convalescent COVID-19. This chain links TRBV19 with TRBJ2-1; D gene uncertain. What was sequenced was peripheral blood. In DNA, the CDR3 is TGTGCCAGTAGTACCGGGTCGCTAGGCTACAATGAGCAGTTCTTC. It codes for CASSTGSLGYNEQFF.